The count of the clone carrying this TCR beta chain is one. The antigen remains undetermined. Investigators spread the genomic DNA of each subset evenly over several immunoSEQ plates. TCRdb's table, derived via immunoSEQ multiplex PCR, lists solely in-frame clones and lacks some. The sample has approximately 740,000 clones, 85% to 95% seen once. Naive CD8 cells lacked CD45RO and underwent positive selection for CCR7, leaving out terminally differentiated effector memory CD45RA+ cells. Caucasian adults living in Nashville, Tennessee, provided all samples. Germline CDR1 and CDR2: MGHRA and YSYEKL. Trimming took off 6 bases at V and 5 bases at J, with 16 bases between the two ends. This CDR3 has 15 amino acids. This entry belongs to a study of shared clonotypes between healthy human individuals. Study findings and constraints: It was anticipated that sequencing depth would influence how many clonotypes donors shared.

The TCR originated in a man aged 25 to 45 in good health. The specimen sequenced was naive CD8+ T cells sorted from blood. The V call is TRBV4-1, the J call TRBJ2-2; D might be TRBD1 (5 bases). In DNA, the CDR3 is TGCGCCAGCAGTAGGGGTCCCCTAGGGACCGGGGAGCTGTTTTTT. It codes for CASSRGPLGTGELFF.